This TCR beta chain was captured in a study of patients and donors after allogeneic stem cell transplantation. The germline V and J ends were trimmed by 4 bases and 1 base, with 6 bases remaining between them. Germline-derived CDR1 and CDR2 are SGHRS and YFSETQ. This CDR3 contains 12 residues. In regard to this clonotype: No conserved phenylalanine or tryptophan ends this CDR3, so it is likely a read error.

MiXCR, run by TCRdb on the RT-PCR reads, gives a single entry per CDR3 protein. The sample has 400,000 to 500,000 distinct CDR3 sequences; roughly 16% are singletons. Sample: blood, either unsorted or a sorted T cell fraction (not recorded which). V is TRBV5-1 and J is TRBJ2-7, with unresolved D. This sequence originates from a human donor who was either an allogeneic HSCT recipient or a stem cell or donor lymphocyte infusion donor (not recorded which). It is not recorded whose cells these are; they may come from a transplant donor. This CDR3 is CASSPSSYEQYL. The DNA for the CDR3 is TGCGCCAGCAGCCCCAGTTCCTACGAGCAGTACCTC.